Below, 25 T cell receptor beta chains from the same sample are listed, as sequenced in a study of sequential checkpoint blockade in melanoma. This table comes from immunoSEQ multiplex PCR, and its TCRdb copy is limited to in-frame clones, with some not included. The sample records 20,000 to 25,000 clones, 82% being singletons. Treatment given: randomized to nivolumab then ipilimumab (arm A) or the reverse (arm B). The source was CD8+ T cells sorted from blood (inferred from file names), collected from a patient given nivolumab and ipilimumab in sequence. These receptor sequences come from a human donor with melanoma.

This chain connects TRBV9 to TRBJ2-2; 7 bases are a match to TRBD1. V lost 0 bases, J lost 6 bases, and 5 bases stayed unmatched. CDR1 is SGDLS and CDR2 is YYNGEE in the germline V gene. The CDR3 consists of 15 residues. CDR3 loop: CASSVDRGAAGELFF. The CDR3 bases are TGTGCCAGCAGCGTAGACAGGGGAGCGGCCGGGGAGCTGTTTTTT.

The chain has TRBV27 and TRBJ1-1; 10 nucleotides agree with TRBD1. The CDR3 is 17 residues long. With V trimmed by 2 bases and J by 1 base, 7 bases remained unmatched. In germline, CDR1 is MNHEY, CDR2 SMNVEV (reference sequence). The CDR3 spells CASSLTSGTGANTEAFF. CDR3 coding DNA: TGTGCCAGCAGTTTAACCTCCGGGACAGGGGCGAACACTGAAGCTTTCTTT.

The CDR3 reads CAWKEAGGSDTQYF. Here the CDR3 DNA reads TGTGCCTGGAAGGAAGCGGGAGGATCAGATACGCAGTATTTT. The V and J genes are TRBV30 and TRBJ2-3; 9 bases agree with TRBD2. The CDR3 has 14 amino acids. Germline values: CDR1 GTSNPN, CDR2 SVGIG (reference sequence). V gave up 4 bases and J gave up 4 bases; unmatched junction bases: 6.

The chain couples TRBV6-5 to TRBJ2-2; TRBD2 agrees at 7 bases. Germline V lookup: CDR1 MNHEY, CDR2 SVGAGI. Germline trimming cut 0 bases from V and 4 bases from J; bases unmatched to any gene: 5. There are 16 residues in the CDR3. CDR3 region: CASSYSGGRGTGELFF. The CDR3 DNA sequence: TGTGCCAGCAGTTACTCTGGAGGGAGGGGCACCGGGGAGCTGTTTTTT.

V usage is TRBV27 and J usage is TRBJ2-3, with unresolved D. CDR3 length: 15 amino acids. Between the trimmed V and J ends, which lost 5 bases and 1 base, there was a span of 13 bases. Germline V lookup: CDR1 MNHEY, CDR2 SMNVEV (reference sequence). Here the CDR3 DNA reads TGTGCCAGCAGTCCTTTAGTGAGAGGCACAGATACGCAGTATTTT. Protein product: CASSPLVRGTDTQYF.

CDR3 DNA: TGTGCCAGCCAGACCGGAACAGGGGGCATCGGGGAGCTGTTTTTT. Translating it yields CASQTGTGGIGELFF. The chain recombines TRBV6-5 with TRBJ2-2; 9 bases are shared with TRBD1. V gave up 8 bases and J gave up 7 bases; unmatched junction bases: 11. The CDR3 covers 15 residues. Germline values: CDR1 MNHEY, CDR2 SVGAGI.

The rearrangement links TRBV12-5 to TRBJ1-1, with 7 bases fitting TRBD1. With 1 base clipped from V and 7 bases from J, the junction kept 9 bases outside the gene matches. The CDR3 is made up of 15 amino acids. CDR1 is LGHNT and CDR2 is FRNRAP in the germline V gene. In DNA form, the CDR3 reads TGTGCTAGTGGTTTGGACCCGGACAGGATATATGAAGCTTTCTTT. Translating it yields CASGLDPDRIYEAFF.

CDR3 nucleotide sequence: TGTGCCAGCAGCTTAGGTGCCGGTTCGACAGTCGGAAACACCATATATTTT. The encoded protein is CASSLGAGSTVGNTIYF. This sequence joins TRBV7-9 and TRBJ1-3, with D possibly TRBD1 on 5 matching bases. Germline V gene data show CDR1 as SEHNR and CDR2 as FQNEAQ (reference sequence). Trimming stripped 1 base from V and 4 bases from J, with 17 bases between. This CDR3 has 17 amino acids.

The rearrangement links TRBV6-5 to TRBJ2-4; 8 nucleotides agree with TRBD2. CDR1 and CDR2 from the germline V gene are MNHEY and SVGAGI. This CDR3 has 15 residues. The V segment lost 8 bases and the J segment 0 bases; nucleotides outside the gene matches: 6. The CDR3 nucleotides are TGTGCCAGCGAGAAGCGGGAGCTAGCCAAAAACATTCAGTACTTC. Its translation: CASEKRELAKNIQYF.

V is TRBV19 and J is TRBJ2-5; TRBD2 matches 7 bases. Germline V gene data show CDR1 as LNHDA and CDR2 as SQIVND (reference sequence). J lost 5 bases, V lost 7 bases, and 4 bases had no gene match. This CDR3 comprises 12 residues. CDR3 protein: CASKGEGETQYF. DNA of the CDR3: TGTGCCAGTAAAGGGGAGGGGGAGACCCAGTACTTC.

The chain is built from TRBV6-1 and TRBJ1-1; TRBD1 is a possible D gene (5 bases). V lost 4 bases, J lost 1 base, and 13 bases lay in between. The germline CDR1 and CDR2 sequences are MNHNS and SASEGT. The CDR3 spans 15 residues. In DNA form, the CDR3 reads TGTGCCAGCAGTGTTTTACCAGGGCCGAACACTGAAGCTTTCTTT. Its protein product is CASSVLPGPNTEAFF.

The V call is TRBV28, the J call TRBJ1-4, with D possibly TRBD1 on 6 matching bases. The germline V gene has CDR1 MDHEN and CDR2 SYDVKM. The CDR3 sequence is 15 residues long. Trimming shortened V by 4 bases and J by 3 bases, and 12 bases separated the two germline ends. The CDR3: CASSSTGWANEKLFF. The CDR3 DNA sequence: TGTGCCAGCAGTTCGACAGGTTGGGCTAATGAAAAACTGTTTTTT.

This clone has more than one count but fewer than ten. This chain joins TRBV5-1 and TRBJ1-1, with 9 bases fitting TRBD1. Germline trimming cut 5 bases from V and 0 bases from J; bases unmatched to any gene: 8. Germline CDR1 SGHRS, CDR2 YFSETQ. The CDR3 is 16 residues long. CDR3 in amino acids: CASRPGTGHMNTEAFF. The CDR3 nucleotides are TGCGCCAGCAGACCCGGGACAGGGCATATGAACACTGAAGCTTTCTTT.

J is TRBJ1-2 and V is TRBV6-6, with 12 nucleotides matching TRBD1. This CDR3 region has 15 residues. Unmatched junction bases numbered 4, after V lost 6 bases and J lost 2 bases. The germline gives CDR1 MNHNY, CDR2 SVGAGI (reference sequence). The CDR3 DNA is TGTGCCAGCAGCCCCGGGACAGGGGGCAACTATGGCTACACCTTC. Translated: CASSPGTGGNYGYTF.

The chain carries TRBV19 and TRBJ1-5; tentative D call: TRBD1 (5 bases). With 2 bases removed from V and 6 bases from J, the gap between germline ends came to 17 bases. The CDR3 is 16 residues long. Looked up from germline, CDR1 is LNHDA and CDR2 is SQIVND (reference sequence). The CDR3 is CASSINPGMGVQPQHF. In nucleotides, the CDR3 is TGTGCCAGTAGTATAAACCCAGGGATGGGCGTTCAGCCCCAGCATTTT.

This clone came up once. CDR3 region: CASSQQGYEEKLFF. The CDR3 DNA sequence: TGTGCCAGCAGTCAACAGGGGTATGAAGAAAAACTGTTTTTT. The gene calls are TRBV28 and TRBJ1-4; 7 bases fit TRBD1. V dropped 5 bases and J dropped 8; count of bases not matched to a gene: 8. There are 14 residues in the CDR3. Per germline, CDR1 MDHEN and CDR2 SYDVKM.

The genes are TRBV7-2 and TRBJ1-2, with 11 bases aligning to TRBD1. CDR1 is SGHTA and CDR2 is FQGNSA in the germline V gene. J gave up 4 bases and V 5 bases, and 3 bases lay outside the gene matches. CDR3 length equals 14 residues. CDR3 residues: CASSTGTGGYGYTF. DNA of the CDR3: TGTGCCAGCAGCACCGGGACAGGGGGCTATGGCTACACCTTC. Variable domain in full (rest from reference TRBV7-2 and TRBJ1-2): GAGVSQSPSNKVTEKGKDVELRCDPISGHTALYWYRQSLGQGLEFLIYFQGNSAPDKSGLPSDRFSAERTGGSVSTLTIQRTQQEDSAVYLCASSTGTGGYGYTFGSGTRLTVV.

The chain combines TRBV4-2 with TRBJ1-1; no firm D call. CDR1 is LGHNA, CDR2 YNFKEQ, per germline. The length of the CDR3 is 18 residues. Trimming left V 0 bases short and J 1 base short, with 18 bases between. CDR3 in amino acids: CASSQDQSQRTANTEAFF. DNA of the CDR3: TGTGCCAGCAGCCAAGATCAGTCTCAGCGGACGGCGAACACTGAAGCTTTCTTT.

The gene calls are TRBV5-1 and TRBJ2-7; D is unclear. The germline V gene encodes CDR1 SGHRS and CDR2 YFSETQ. The CDR3 has 11 amino acids. The germline V and J ends were trimmed by 0 bases and 7 bases, with 5 bases remaining between them. The CDR3 region has the DNA TGCGCCAGCAGCTTGGACAGAGAGCAGTACTTC. Protein: CASSLDREQYF.

This clone turned up a few times. The CDR3 DNA is TGTGCCAGCAGCCAAGTGTCGGCGGCGGGAGGGCCCTACGAGCAGTACTTC. Its translation is CASSQVSAAGGPYEQYF. V and J are TRBV14 and TRBJ2-7; TRBD2 agrees at 9 bases. The germline gives CDR1 SGHDN, CDR2 FVKESK. With V trimmed by 1 base and J by 2 bases, 9 bases remained unmatched. The CDR3 totals 17 residues.

The table lists this clone with a count of one. This chain uses TRBV6-5 with TRBJ2-7; 13 nucleotides align to TRBD2. Germline V gives CDR1 MNHEY, CDR2 SVGAGI. After removal of 2 bases from V and 5 bases from J, the junction contained 6 bases not matched to a gene. This CDR3 is built from 16 residues. The DNA for the CDR3 is TGTGCCAGCAGTTACGCTGGGACTAGCGGGAAGGACGAGCAGTACTTC. This sequence encodes CASSYAGTSGKDEQYF.

The chain uses TRBV6-4 and TRBJ2-7, with 8 bases that match TRBD1. The length of the CDR3 is 13 residues. With 5 bases clipped from V and 3 bases from J, the junction kept 3 bases outside the gene matches. Germline CDR1 reads MRHNA; CDR2 reads SNTAGT. The CDR3 region has the DNA TGTGCCAGCAGTCCGGGGACAGGCTACGAGCAGTACTTC. This sequence encodes CASSPGTGYEQYF.

This clone was found once. V usage is TRBV7-2 and J usage is TRBJ2-1; the match to TRBD2 covers 9 bases. V gave up 1 base and J gave up 5 bases; unmatched junction bases: 6. Germline assignment: CDR1 SGHTA and CDR2 FQGNSA. This CDR3 comprises 16 residues. For the CDR3, the DNA is TGTGCCAGCAGCTTAGGTTTAGCGGGGGCGAACAATGAGCAGTTCTTC. As protein: CASSLGLAGANNEQFF.

The chain combines TRBV12-5 with TRBJ2-1, with 10 bases fitting TRBD2. V trimming: 5 bases; J trimming: 6 bases; junction bases outside the gene matches: 13. CDR1 and CDR2 from the germline V gene are LGHNT and FRNRAP. CDR3 length: 17 amino acids. This CDR3 reads CASGALLRTSGRNEQFF. CDR3 DNA sequence: TGTGCTAGTGGTGCTCTCCTTCGGACTAGCGGCCGCAATGAGCAGTTCTTC.

The count of this clone is one. The chain recombines TRBV5-1 with TRBJ2-7; the match to TRBD1 covers 7 bases. V shed 4 bases and J 4 bases; nucleotides not matched to a gene: 8. Germline-derived CDR1 and CDR2 are SGHRS and YFSETQ. The CDR3 covers 14 residues. The CDR3 sequence: CASSKSGQLYEQYF. The DNA of the CDR3 is TGCGCCAGCAGCAAATCGGGACAGTTATACGAGCAGTACTTC.